One and the same sample provided the 23 T cell receptor beta chains below, sequenced in a study of T-cell reconstitution after alpha-beta-depleted transplantation in children. Unique molecular identifiers featured in how the TCRbeta library was prepared. A single record per CDR3 protein comes from TCRdb applying MiXCR to the PCR reads. The sample carries over 550,000 distinct CDR3 sequences, about 11% recorded once. The input for sequencing was PBMCs from the stem cell graft donor, taken from the stem cell graft. Source of these receptors: a human donor who donated a stem cell graft to a child with acute myeloid leukemia.

This clonotype came up a few times. The V and J genes are TRBV4-3 and TRBJ2-7; 9 bases match TRBD2. The CDR3 contains 15 residues. Germline CDR1 reads LGHNA; CDR2 reads YSLEER. Germline trimming cut 2 bases from V and 5 bases from J; bases unmatched to any gene: 7. The CDR3 nucleotides are TGCGCCAGCAGCCAAACTAGCGGGCTTTCGGACGAGCAGTACTTC. It codes for CASSQTSGLSDEQYF.

The sample holds many counts of this clonotype. The chain joins TRBV9 to TRBJ1-6; the D gene is possibly TRBD1 (5 bases). The CDR3 is 15 residues long. V was pared by 4 bases and J by 9 bases, with 17 bases between. Germline CDR1 reads SGDLS; CDR2 reads YYNGEE. CDR3 sequence reads: CASSSSRGDGSPLHF. In DNA, the CDR3 is TGTGCCAGCAGCTCATCTCGGGGGGACGGTTCACCCCTCCACTTT.

This clonotype was detected many times. The V and J genes are TRBV7-9 and TRBJ2-3; no firm D call. Germline CDR1 and CDR2: SEHNR and FQNEAQ (reference sequence). Trimming took 3 bases from V and 2 from J, leaving 3 bases between them. The CDR3 length is 12 residues. CDR3 coding DNA: TGTGCCAGCAGCTTCAACACAGATACGCAGTATTTT. Its protein is CASSFNTDTQYF.

The genes are TRBV5-5 and TRBJ2-3; D uncertain. This CDR3 is 15 amino acids long. V lost 4 bases, J lost 2 bases, and 14 bases lay in between. Germline V gene data show CDR1 as SGHKS and CDR2 as YYEKEE (reference sequence). The CDR3 spells CASSPQTPHTDTQYF. Here the CDR3 DNA reads TGTGCCAGCAGCCCCCAGACACCTCACACAGATACGCAGTATTTT.

Only a few counts were recorded for this clonotype. This chain joins TRBV27 and TRBJ2-3; D is undetermined. Germline assignment: CDR1 MNHEY and CDR2 SMNVEV (reference sequence). Trimming pared 6 bases from V and 4 bases from J, leaving 5 bases between. This CDR3 comprises 11 residues. Written as DNA, the CDR3 is TGTGCCAGCAGCAAGGCAGATACGCAGTATTTT. This gives the protein CASSKADTQYF.

The V gene is TRBV7-2, the J gene TRBJ1-2; TRBD1 aligns across 8 bases. The germline CDR1 and CDR2 sequences are SGHTA and FQGNSA. CDR3 length: 16 amino acids. The ends lost 0 bases at V and 6 bases at J; junction bases unmatched: 9. The CDR3 bases are TGTGCCAGCAGCTTAGCTGCTCGGACAGGGAGGGATGGCTACACCTTC. Translated, it gives CASSLAARTGRDGYTF.

There are a few counts of this clonotype. The chain combines TRBV7-2 with TRBJ2-3, with 9 nucleotides matching TRBD2. This CDR3 contains 16 residues. In germline, CDR1 is SGHTA, CDR2 FQGNSA. Losses at the gene ends were 7 bases for V and 4 bases for J; bases not matched to a gene: 12. Here the CDR3 DNA reads TGTGCCAGCACCTCAAGAGCGGGAGGCCAACCAGATACGCAGTATTTT. Protein: CASTSRAGGQPDTQYF.

The rearrangement uses TRBV20-1 and TRBJ2-3; D is ambiguous. CDR1 is DFQATT and CDR2 is SNEGSKA in the germline V gene (reference sequence). The CDR3 loop spans 15 amino acids. V was cut by 0 bases and J by 2 bases, with 12 bases left in between. The CDR3 loop is CSARDWVEVTDTQYF. The CDR3 DNA reads as TGCAGTGCTAGAGATTGGGTTGAGGTCACAGATACGCAGTATTTT.

This clonotype occurred a few times. The chain has TRBV7-2 and TRBJ2-5; TRBD2 matches 12 bases. CDR3 length equals 17 residues. V dropped 5 bases and J dropped 4; count of bases not matched to a gene: 11. Germline loops: CDR1 SGHTA, CDR2 FQGNSA. CDR3 DNA: TGTGCCAGCAGCCCTCGACCACTAGCGGGAGGTTCAGAGACCCAGTACTTC. Translating it yields CASSPRPLAGGSETQYF.

The chain links TRBV20-1 to TRBJ2-1; 14 bases map to TRBD2. The CDR3 totals 20 residues. Unmatched junction bases numbered 16, after V lost 0 bases and J lost 6 bases. The germline V gene encodes CDR1 DFQATT and CDR2 SNEGSKA (reference sequence). CDR3 region: CSARDRLAGGLSSRSNEQFF. Written as DNA, the CDR3 is TGCAGTGCTAGAGACCGACTAGCGGGAGGGCTTTCCTCTCGAAGCAATGAGCAGTTCTTC.

V is TRBV13 and J is TRBJ2-1, with 10 bases aligning to TRBD2. Germline lookup yields CDR1 PRHDT and CDR2 FYEKMQ (reference sequence). V trimming: 1 base; J trimming: 5 bases; junction bases outside the gene matches: 11. CDR3 length: 18 amino acids. CDR3 loop: CASSLDLGTSARHNEQFF. In DNA form, the CDR3 reads TGTGCCAGCAGCTTAGATCTTGGGACTAGCGCGCGCCACAATGAGCAGTTCTTC.

This clonotype has a count of ten or more. The rearrangement uses TRBV9 and TRBJ1-5; D perhaps matches TRBD1 (6 bases). The V and J ends lost 2 bases and 2 bases respectively, with 8 bases between them. CDR1 is SGDLS, CDR2 YYNGEE, per germline. CDR3 size: 14 residues. CDR3 region: CASSVTGGNQPQHF. In DNA, the CDR3 is TGTGCCAGCAGCGTGACAGGCGGCAATCAGCCCCAGCATTTT.

This clonotype was seen more than once but under ten times. The chain has TRBV24-1 and TRBJ1-5; D is undetermined. The CDR3 extends over 13 amino acids. From germline, CDR1 is KGHDR and CDR2 SFDVKD. V lost 1 base and J 5 bases, leaving 5 bases between the germline ends. The CDR3 DNA is TGTGCCACCAGTGATTTCTTTGATCAGCCCCAGCATTTT. This gives the protein CATSDFFDQPQHF.

This clonotype was seen a handful of times. CDR3 DNA sequence: TGTGCCAGCAGATTCTCCGGGACTAGCGGGTACACAGATACGCAGTATTTT. Its protein is CASRFSGTSGYTDTQYF. The V gene is TRBV5-6, the J gene TRBJ2-3; 12 bases line up with TRBD2. Germline V gives CDR1 SGHDT, CDR2 YYEEEE. Trimming removed 5 bases from V and 2 bases from J; junction bases left unmatched: 9. The CDR3 has 17 amino acids.

V and J are TRBV19 and TRBJ2-1; 8 nucleotides match TRBD1. CDR3 size: 19 residues. Trimming removed 3 bases from V and 1 base from J; junction bases left unmatched: 14. In germline, CDR1 is LNHDA, CDR2 SQIVND (reference sequence). The CDR3 is CASSMFPVGTGGSYNEQFF. The CDR3, as DNA: TGTGCCAGTAGTATGTTCCCGGTGGGCACAGGGGGATCCTACAATGAGCAGTTCTTC.

The chain recombines TRBV29-1 with TRBJ1-2; 8 bases are a match to TRBD1. The CDR3 is made up of 18 amino acids. Looked up from germline, CDR1 is SQVTM and CDR2 is ANQGSEA. Trimming took 4 bases from V and 4 from J; bases not matched to a gene: 20. CDR3 in DNA: TGCAGCGTTGCTGATTTGGGGACAGGAATTCATCGTCTCTATGGCTACACCTTC. This translates into CSVADLGTGIHRLYGYTF.

This clonotype came up many times. CDR3 DNA: TGTGCCAGCAGCTTTCGAAGTCTGGATACGCAGTATTTT. This codes for CASSFRSLDTQYF. The rearrangement joins TRBV9 to TRBJ2-3, with D unresolved. In germline, CDR1 is SGDLS, CDR2 YYNGEE. The CDR3 loop spans 13 amino acids. V lost 4 bases to trimming and J lost 6 bases, with 12 bases between them.

The genes are TRBV29-1 and TRBJ2-5; 11 bases are a match to TRBD1. Germline CDR1 and CDR2: SQVTM and ANQGSEA. This CDR3 contains 15 residues. Unmatched junction bases numbered 11, after V lost 6 bases and J lost 5 bases. The CDR3, as DNA: TGCAGCGTCCGATTCCGGGACAGGGGGTTTGAGACCCAGTACTTC. Its protein product is CSVRFRDRGFETQYF. Based on the CDR3 plus reference TRBV29-1 and TRBJ2-5, the full variable domain is SAVISQKPSRDICQRGTSLTIQCQVDSQVTMMFWYRQQPGQSLTLIATANQGSEATYESGFVIDKFPISRPNLTFSTLTVSNMSPEDSSIYLCSVRFRDRGFETQYFGPGTRLLVL.

This clonotype was seen ten or more times. The rearrangement uses TRBV7-2 and TRBJ2-3; no clear D. This CDR3 contains 14 residues. The germline CDR1 and CDR2 sequences are SGHTA and FQGNSA. V dropped 1 base and J dropped 0 bases, with 5 bases sitting between them. CDR3 sequence reads: CASSLVGSTDTQYF. Here the CDR3 DNA reads TGTGCCAGCAGCTTAGTAGGTAGCACAGATACGCAGTATTTT.

This clonotype has at least ten counts. This chain links TRBV29-1 with TRBJ2-5; the D gene is possibly TRBD2 (7 bases). V was cut by 8 bases and J by 4 bases, with 20 bases left in between. The V gene's germline CDR1 is SQVTM and CDR2 ANQGSEA. The CDR3 length is 14 residues. The CDR3 region is CSYPGRGYGETQYF. The CDR3, as DNA: TGCAGCTACCCAGGGAGGGGGTATGGAGAGACCCAGTACTTC.

This clonotype has more than one count but fewer than ten. This chain uses TRBV7-9 with TRBJ2-7; 11 nucleotides line up with TRBD2. This CDR3 spans 16 amino acids. Per the germline V gene, CDR1 is SEHNR and CDR2 is FQNEAQ (reference sequence). V shed 4 bases, J shed 5 bases, and the junction held 10 bases outside the gene matches. The CDR3 DNA reads as TGTGCCAGCAGCTCATTGGGTAGCGGGAGGGCCGACGAGCAGTACTTC. Protein: CASSSLGSGRADEQYF. The full variable domain, rest sourced from reference TRBV7-9 and TRBJ2-7, is DTGVSQNPRHKITKRGQNVTFRCDPISEHNRLYWYRQTLGQGPEFLTYFQNEAQLEKSRLLSDRFSAERPKGSFSTLEIQRTEQGDSAMYLCASSSLGSGRADEQYFGPGTRLTVT.

V is TRBV5-4 and J is TRBJ2-3, with a tentative D call TRBD1 (5 bases). Germline values: CDR1 SGHNT, CDR2 YYREEE (reference sequence). Trimming stripped 5 bases from V and 0 bases from J, with 16 bases between. This CDR3 has 16 residues. The CDR3 nucleotides read TGTGCCAGCAGGGCGCCCGACAGCGTAAGCACAGATACGCAGTATTTT. This gives the protein CASRAPDSVSTDTQYF. Filled out from reference TRBV5-4 and TRBJ2-3, the complete variable domain reads ETGVTQSPTHLIKTRGQQVTLRCSSQSGHNTVSWYQQALGQGPQFIFQYYREEENGRGNFPPRFSGLQFPNYSSELNVNALELDDSALYLCASRAPDSVSTDTQYFGPGTRLTVL.

This chain joins TRBV20-1 and TRBJ2-7; the D gene is possibly TRBD1 (6 bases). CDR3 size: 13 residues. Between the trimmed V and J ends, which lost 7 bases and 4 bases, there was a span of 17 bases. Germline V gene data show CDR1 as DFQATT and CDR2 as SNEGSKA (reference sequence). CDR3 coding DNA: TGCAGTGGGGTCTTTAGGGGGTTATACGAGCAGTACTTC. Its protein product is CSGVFRGLYEQYF.